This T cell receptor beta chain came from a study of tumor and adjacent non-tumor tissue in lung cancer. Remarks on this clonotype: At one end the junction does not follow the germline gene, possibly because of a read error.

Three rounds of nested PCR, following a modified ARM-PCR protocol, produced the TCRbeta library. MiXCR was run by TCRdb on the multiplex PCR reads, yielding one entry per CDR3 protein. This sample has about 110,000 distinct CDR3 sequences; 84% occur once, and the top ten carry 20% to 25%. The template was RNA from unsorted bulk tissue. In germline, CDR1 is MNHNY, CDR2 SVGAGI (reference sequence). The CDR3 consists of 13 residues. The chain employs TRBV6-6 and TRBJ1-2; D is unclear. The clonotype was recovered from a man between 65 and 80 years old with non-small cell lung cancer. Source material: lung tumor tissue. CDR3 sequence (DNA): TGTGCCAGCAACCGGGGATCCCACTATGGTTACACCTTC. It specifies CASNRGSHYGYTF.